This T cell receptor beta chain was observed in a study of shared clonotypes between healthy human individuals. The V end was cut by 4 bases, the J end by 0 bases, with 10 bases between. This CDR3 is built from 14 residues. CDR1 and CDR2 from the germline V gene are MNHEY and SVGAGI. Once extracted for a subset, genomic DNA was divided evenly among several immunoSEQ plates. Some clones are missing from TCRdb's copy, which holds only in-frame ones; the method was immunoSEQ multiplex PCR. The sample records some 2.1 million clones, about 94% being singletons. Naive CD8 cells were CD45RO-negative, positively selected for CCR7, excluding terminally differentiated effector memory CD45RA+ cells. All participating donors were Caucasian adults from Nashville, Tennessee.

The V gene is TRBV6-5, the J gene TRBJ2-7; D is possibly TRBD1 (6 bases). Specimen: naive CD8+ T cells from PBMCs. The clonotype was recovered from a young man in good health. Some clones in this sample may be carry-over from other donors' samples. The CDR3 protein is CASSSLDSSYEQYF. The CDR3 bases are TGTGCCAGCAGTTCTTTGGACAGCTCCTACGAGCAGTACTTC.